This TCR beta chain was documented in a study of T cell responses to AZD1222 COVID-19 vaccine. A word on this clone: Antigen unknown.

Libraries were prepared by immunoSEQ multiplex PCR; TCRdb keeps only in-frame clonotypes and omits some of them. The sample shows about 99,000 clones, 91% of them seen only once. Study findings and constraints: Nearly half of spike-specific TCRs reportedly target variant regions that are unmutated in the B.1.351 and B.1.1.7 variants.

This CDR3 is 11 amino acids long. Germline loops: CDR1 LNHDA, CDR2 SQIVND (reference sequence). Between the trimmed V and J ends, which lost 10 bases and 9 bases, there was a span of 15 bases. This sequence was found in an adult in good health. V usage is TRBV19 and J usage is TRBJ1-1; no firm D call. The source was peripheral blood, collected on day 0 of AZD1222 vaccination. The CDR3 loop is CATSVGRQAFF. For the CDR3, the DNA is TGTGCCACCTCGGTAGGGAGGCAAGCTTTCTTT.